These 20 T cell receptor beta chains were all obtained from the same sample, sequenced in a study of OX40 agonist ivuxolimab in advanced cancers. Sequencing was performed with immunoSEQ multiplex PCR; in TCRdb, only in-frame clones are kept and a portion is missing. Of around 50,000 clones detected, roughly 77% appear once; the ten largest clones hold 0.7% to 0.8%. The starting material was CD4+ or CD8+ T cells sorted from blood, obtained in a trial of the OX40 agonist ivuxolimab. These receptors all stem from an adult with an advanced solid tumor such as melanoma, head and neck, liver or kidney cancer.

The gene calls are TRBV4-2 and TRBJ2-1, with 8 bases aligning to TRBD2. V shed 0 bases and J 10 bases; nucleotides not matched to a gene: 23. Per germline, CDR1 LGHNA and CDR2 YNFKEQ. The length of the CDR3 is 20 residues. CDR3 DNA: TGTGCCAGCAGCCAAGAAGGATTTTCGAGTTGGGCGGGGGGTCGTGGCGAGCAGTTCTTC. Translation: CASSQEGFSSWAGGRGEQFF.

This chain connects TRBV4-2 to TRBJ2-7; D is undetermined. Germline-derived CDR1 and CDR2 are LGHNA and YNFKEQ. There are 13 residues in the CDR3. V lost 0 bases to trimming and J lost 8 bases, with 11 bases between them. CDR3 sequence: CASSQDRTRQQYF. DNA for the CDR3: TGTGCCAGCAGCCAAGATCGGACCCGGCAGCAGTACTTC.

The chain couples TRBV5-4 to TRBJ2-2; the match to TRBD2 covers 10 bases. Germline-derived CDR1 and CDR2 are SGHNT and YYREEE (reference sequence). The CDR3 runs to 16 residues. J was trimmed by 6 bases and V by 4 bases; bases with no gene match: 9. CDR3 sequence (DNA): TGTGCCAGCAGCCCCGAGCGGGGGGGCCGGGCCGGGGAGCTGTTTTTT. Protein: CASSPERGGRAGELFF.

The chain links TRBV14 to TRBJ1-1, with D hard to call. Germline V gives CDR1 SGHDN, CDR2 FVKESK. The CDR3 sequence is 15 residues long. Trimming stripped 4 bases from V and 1 base from J, with 13 bases between. CDR3 amino acids: CASSLRVLGNTEAFF. The CDR3 DNA reads as TGTGCCAGCAGCCTTCGGGTCCTGGGGAACACTGAAGCTTTCTTT.

The chain uses TRBV7-6 and TRBJ2-7; tentatively, D is TRBD1 or TRBD2 (6 bases each). The CDR3 totals 17 residues. CDR1 and CDR2 from the germline V gene are SGHVS and FNYEAQ. Deletions cut 0 bases from V and 1 base from J, with 16 bases between. CDR3 in amino acids: CASSLATGTQGSYEQYF. DNA for the CDR3: TGTGCCAGCAGCTTAGCCACCGGGACTCAGGGGTCCTACGAGCAGTACTTC. The whole variable domain, filled in from reference TRBV7-6 and TRBJ2-7, reads GAGVSQSPRYKVTKRGQDVALRCDPISGHVSLYWYRQALGQGPEFLTYFNYEAQQDKSGLPNDRFSAERPEGSISTLTIQRTEQRDSAMYRCASSLATGTQGSYEQYFGPGTRLTVT.

J is TRBJ2-1 and V is TRBV19, with D possibly being TRBD2 (6 bases). There are 14 residues in the CDR3. In germline, CDR1 is LNHDA, CDR2 SQIVND (reference sequence). Trimming removed 4 bases at V and 3 bases at J, with 10 bases between. CDR3 sequence: CASSRDSLYNEQFF. The CDR3 bases are TGTGCCAGTAGTAGGGACTCCCTCTACAATGAGCAGTTCTTC.

V is TRBV23-1 and J is TRBJ1-2; D remains ambiguous. TRBV23-1 is placed among ORFs of uncertain function. The CDR3 has 11 amino acids. Trimming pared 9 bases from V and 5 bases from J, leaving 10 bases between. Here the CDR3 reads CASPNPYGYTF. The CDR3 DNA follows: TGCGCCAGTCCTAACCCTTATGGCTACACCTTC.

This CDR3 is CASSLGLAAGEETQYF. Written as DNA, the CDR3 is TGTGCCAGCAGCTTAGGCCTAGCGGCGGGGGAAGAGACCCAGTACTTC. The J gene is TRBJ2-5, the V gene TRBV7-3, with 7 bases fitting TRBD2. Trimming cost V 2 bases and J 3 bases; bases outside gene matches: 9. The CDR3 extends over 16 amino acids. The germline V gene encodes CDR1 SGHTA and CDR2 FQGTGA.

The V gene is TRBV27, the J gene TRBJ2-3; tentatively, D is TRBD2 (6 bases). From germline, CDR1 is MNHEY and CDR2 SMNVEV (reference sequence). The CDR3 loop spans 14 amino acids. The ends were cut back, 6 bases at V and 3 bases at J, with 13 bases in the middle. This chain's CDR3 is CASRIPGETDTQYF. The CDR3 DNA follows: TGTGCCAGCAGAATACCGGGGGAGACAGATACGCAGTATTTT.

This clone occurred once. The CDR3 bases are TGTGCCAGCAGTCCTATCTTCCCACAATACAATGAGCAGTTCTTC. Residues: CASSPIFPQYNEQFF. This chain uses TRBV28 with TRBJ2-1, with D unclear. The germline CDR1 and CDR2 sequences are MDHEN and SYDVKM. V was cut by 5 bases and J by 4 bases, with 15 bases left in between. This CDR3 region has 15 residues. Filled out from reference TRBV28 and TRBJ2-1, the complete variable domain reads DVKVTQSSRYLVKRTGEKVFLECVQDMDHENMFWYRQDPGLGLRLIYFSYDVKMKEKGDIPEGYSVSREKKERFSLILESASTNQTSMYLCASSPIFPQYNEQFFGPGTRLTVL.

This clone was seen a handful of times. The rearrangement joins TRBV19 to TRBJ2-2; the D gene is possibly TRBD2 (6 bases). The V gene's germline CDR1 is LNHDA and CDR2 SQIVND (reference sequence). This CDR3 has 13 amino acids. V was shortened by 5 bases and J by 5 bases, with 9 bases between the two germline ends. The CDR3 loop is CASSWGVTGELFF. The CDR3 DNA reads as TGTGCCAGTAGTTGGGGGGTTACCGGGGAGCTGTTTTTT.

The CDR3 loop reads CASSPMRGTQYF. As DNA, the CDR3 is TGTGCCAGCAGCCCTATGAGGGGGACCCAGTACTTC. The rearrangement uses TRBV5-6 and TRBJ2-5; D may match TRBD1 or TRBD2 (5 bases each). This CDR3 has 12 amino acids. CDR1 and CDR2 (germline): SGHDT, YYEEEE. Trimming left V 4 bases short and J 7 bases short, with 11 bases between.

This sequence joins TRBV5-1 and TRBJ2-7; D gene unclear. Germline lookup yields CDR1 SGHRS and CDR2 YFSETQ. CDR3 size: 14 residues. Trimming took off 0 bases at V and 2 bases at J, with 9 bases between the two ends. CDR3 loop: CASSLDHRAYEQYF. For the CDR3, the DNA is TGCGCCAGCAGCTTGGACCACAGAGCCTACGAGCAGTACTTC.

The chain is built from TRBV7-8 and TRBJ2-7; tentatively, D is TRBD2 (6 bases). CDR1 and CDR2 (germline): SGHVS, FQNEAQ. CDR3 length: 12 residues. The V end lost 2 bases, the J end lost 9 bases, and 11 bases lay between the germline ends. The CDR3 sequence: CASSLTTGVQYF. CDR3 in DNA: TGTGCCAGCAGCTTAACCACGGGGGTGCAGTACTTC.

The CDR3 sequence is CASSKGRQGFYNEQFF. In nucleotides, the CDR3 is TGTGCCAGTAGTAAGGGGCGGCAGGGATTCTACAATGAGCAGTTCTTC. The rearrangement joins TRBV19 to TRBJ2-1; possible D gene TRBD1, 5 bases. Germline V gives CDR1 LNHDA, CDR2 SQIVND (reference sequence). The CDR3 extends over 16 amino acids. The V gene lost 4 bases and the J gene lost 3 bases, with 16 bases spanning the gap.

This chain uses TRBV7-3 with TRBJ2-7; 12 nucleotides align to TRBD2. Germline V gives CDR1 SGHTA, CDR2 FQGTGA. This CDR3 has 15 residues. The junction had 6 bases not matched to a gene; V was cut back by 4 bases and J by 5 bases. CDR3 in amino acids: CASSSRLAGVDEQYF. The CDR3 DNA reads as TGTGCCAGCAGCTCCAGACTAGCGGGGGTCGACGAGCAGTACTTC.

The chain carries TRBV7-7 and TRBJ2-7; D gene ambiguous. From germline, CDR1 is SSHAT and CDR2 FNYEAQ (reference sequence). The CDR3 extends over 15 amino acids. Trimming shortened V by 5 bases and J by 1 base, and 15 bases separated the two germline ends. CDR3 sequence: CASSPERRFSYEQYF. In DNA form, the CDR3 reads TGTGCCAGCAGCCCTGAACGCAGGTTTTCCTACGAGCAGTACTTC.

This clone came up many times. This rearrangement joins TRBV10-1 to TRBJ2-5, with D maybe TRBD2 (6 bases). Germline-derived CDR1 and CDR2 are WNHNN and SYGVQD (reference sequence). V lost 8 bases to trimming and J lost 3 bases, with 19 bases between them. This CDR3 comprises 15 residues. CDR3 region: CASRGGRGVKETQYF. The CDR3, as DNA: TGCGCCAGCCGTGGGGGTCGCGGGGTAAAAGAGACCCAGTACTTC.

The gene calls are TRBV10-2 and TRBJ1-4; the D gene is possibly TRBD1 (6 bases). CDR1 is WSHSY and CDR2 is SAAADI in the germline V gene. The CDR3 consists of 15 residues. Trimming shortened V by 0 bases and J by 5 bases, and 10 bases separated the two germline ends. CDR3 sequence reads: CASSESGQTNEKLFF. CDR3 nucleotide sequence: TGCGCCAGCAGTGAGTCTGGACAGACCAATGAAAAACTGTTTTTT.

This clone was detected only once. The chain employs TRBV5-1 and TRBJ1-1; D ambiguous. The germline CDR1 and CDR2 sequences are SGHRS and YFSETQ. CDR3 length: 15 amino acids. V lost 6 bases, J lost 3 bases, and 18 bases lay in between. CDR3 DNA: TGCGCCAGCACCTCGGGCTGGTCCGTCGACACTGAAGCTTTCTTT. It encodes CASTSGWSVDTEAFF.